Following are 11 T cell receptor beta chains from one sample sequenced in a study of cytomegalovirus exposure and HLA in healthy donors. PCR used 60 Vbeta primers and 13 Jbeta primers. Only in-frame clones appear in the TCRdb table, and some are missing; sequencing was by immunoSEQ multiplex PCR. Counted here are about 180,000 clones, 77% occurring once; the ten biggest clones make up roughly 3.6%. The specimen was PBMCs. Receptor source: a woman aged 60 to 75 in good health and CMV-seropositive.

This clone was recorded only once. This chain uses TRBV5-4 with TRBJ2-5; TRBD2 aligns across 11 bases. The length of the CDR3 is 18 residues. With 0 bases clipped from V and 4 bases from J, the junction kept 11 bases outside the gene matches. Germline assignment: CDR1 SGHNT and CDR2 YYREEE (reference sequence). The CDR3 DNA sequence: TGTGCCAGCAGCTTGGGACTAGCGGGACTAAACGTGGGAGAGACCCAGTACTTC. This gives the protein CASSLGLAGLNVGETQYF. The complete variable domain, with remaining parts taken from reference TRBV5-4 and TRBJ2-5, reads ETGVTQSPTHLIKTRGQQVTLRCSSQSGHNTVSWYQQALGQGPQFIFQYYREEENGRGNFPPRFSGLQFPNYSSELNVNALELDDSALYLCASSLGLAGLNVGETQYFGPGTRLLVL.

This sequence joins TRBV7-2 and TRBJ2-3; 7 bases fit TRBD2. The ends lost 5 bases at V and 3 bases at J; junction bases unmatched: 2. Germline CDR1 and CDR2: SGHTA and FQGNSA. The CDR3 length is 13 residues. CDR3 protein: CASSPAGTDTQYF. The DNA of the CDR3 is TGTGCCAGCAGCCCAGCGGGAACAGATACGCAGTATTTT.

The chain couples TRBV7-3 to TRBJ1-1, with TRBD1 identical over 7 bases. Germline CDR1 is SGHTA and CDR2 is FQGTGA. J gave up 4 bases and V 5 bases, and 7 bases lay outside the gene matches. The length of the CDR3 is 14 residues. The CDR3 nucleotides read TGTGCCAGCAGCGAACAGGGGTGGGGCACTGAAGCTTTCTTT. It translates to CASSEQGWGTEAFF.

The chain carries TRBV5-4 and TRBJ2-5, with 12 bases that match TRBD2. Judging by the DNA end, TRBJ2-7 fits better; the J call may be wrong. Germline loops: CDR1 SGHNT, CDR2 YYREEE (reference sequence). The CDR3 length is 15 residues. CDR3 bases: TGTGCCAGCAGTTCGACTAGCGGGAGATTGGGCGAGCAGTACTTC. Amino acids: CASSSTSGRLGEQYF.

The chain joins TRBV9 to TRBJ2-5; 10 bases agree with TRBD1. The last part of the DNA fits TRBJ2-7 better; the J call may be wrong. Germline lookup yields CDR1 SGDLS and CDR2 YYNGEE. The CDR3 runs 15 residues. CDR3 region: CASSEGQGPLIEQYF. The DNA of the CDR3 is TGTGCCAGCAGCGAGGGACAGGGGCCCTTAATCGAGCAGTACTTC.

The J gene is TRBJ2-3, the V gene TRBV30; 7 bases map to TRBD1. Per germline, CDR1 GTSNPN and CDR2 SVGIG (reference sequence). J gave up 1 base and V 8 bases, and 15 bases lay outside the gene matches. CDR3 length equals 16 residues. The CDR3 sequence: CASPTIGTACTDTQYF. DNA of the CDR3: TGTGCCAGCCCGACAATTGGGACAGCCTGCACAGATACGCAGTATTTT. Supplemented by reference TRBV30 and TRBJ2-3, the full variable domain reads SQTIHQWPATLVQPVGSPLSLECTVEGTSNPNLYWYRQAAGRGLQLLFYSVGIGQISSEVPQNLSASRPQDRQFILSSKKLLLSDSGFYLCASPTIGTACTDTQYFGPGTRLTVL.

This chain links TRBV11-3 with TRBJ2-1; perhaps TRBD1 as D (5 bases). CDR1 and CDR2 from the germline V gene are SGHNT and YENEEA. The CDR3 loop spans 12 amino acids. Trimming stripped 6 bases from V and 8 bases from J, with 11 bases between. CDR3 sequence (DNA): TGTGCCAGCAGTCGACAGAACCATGAGCAGTTCTTC. Residues: CASSRQNHEQFF.

The chain combines TRBV11-3 with TRBJ2-1, with D perhaps TRBD1 (6 bases). There are 16 residues in the CDR3. Germline V gives CDR1 SGHNT, CDR2 YENEEA. Trimming left V 1 base short and J 3 bases short, with 13 bases between. CDR3 loop: CASSLAGAGVYNEQFF. DNA for the CDR3: TGTGCCAGCAGCTTAGCAGGGGCCGGGGTCTACAATGAGCAGTTCTTC.

This clone appeared a few times. The rearrangement links TRBV19 to TRBJ1-1, with D perhaps matching TRBD1 (6 bases). Germline CDR1 and CDR2: LNHDA and SQIVND (reference sequence). This CDR3 is built from 13 residues. Trimming removed 5 bases from V and 1 base from J, with 8 bases in between. CDR3 sequence: CASSLTGNTEAFF. The CDR3 nucleotides read TGTGCCAGTAGTTTGACAGGGAACACTGAAGCTTTCTTT. Supplemented by reference TRBV19 and TRBJ1-1, the full variable domain reads DGGITQSPKYLFRKEGQNVTLSCEQNLNHDAMYWYRQDPGQGLRLIYYSQIVNDFQKGDIAEGYSVSREKKESFPLTVTSAQKNPTAFYLCASSLTGNTEAFFGQGTRLTVV.

The table lists this clone with a count of one. The J gene is TRBJ1-5, the V gene TRBV2, with unresolved D. This CDR3 has 13 residues. Trimming removed 1 base at V and 7 bases at J, with 8 bases between. CDR1 SNHLY and CDR2 FYNNEI come from the germline V gene. CDR3 bases: TGTGCCAGCAGTGAAGAACGGGAACAGCCCCAGCATTTT. It specifies CASSEEREQPQHF.

This clone appeared a few times. The chain links TRBV4-3 to TRBJ2-7; D is uncertain. The V gene's germline CDR1 is LGHNA and CDR2 YSLEER. Between the trimmed V and J ends, which lost 0 bases and 7 bases, there was a span of 10 bases. The CDR3 totals 13 residues. The CDR3 is CASSQEERVEQYF. As DNA, the CDR3 is TGCGCCAGCAGCCAAGAGGAACGGGTTGAGCAGTACTTC.